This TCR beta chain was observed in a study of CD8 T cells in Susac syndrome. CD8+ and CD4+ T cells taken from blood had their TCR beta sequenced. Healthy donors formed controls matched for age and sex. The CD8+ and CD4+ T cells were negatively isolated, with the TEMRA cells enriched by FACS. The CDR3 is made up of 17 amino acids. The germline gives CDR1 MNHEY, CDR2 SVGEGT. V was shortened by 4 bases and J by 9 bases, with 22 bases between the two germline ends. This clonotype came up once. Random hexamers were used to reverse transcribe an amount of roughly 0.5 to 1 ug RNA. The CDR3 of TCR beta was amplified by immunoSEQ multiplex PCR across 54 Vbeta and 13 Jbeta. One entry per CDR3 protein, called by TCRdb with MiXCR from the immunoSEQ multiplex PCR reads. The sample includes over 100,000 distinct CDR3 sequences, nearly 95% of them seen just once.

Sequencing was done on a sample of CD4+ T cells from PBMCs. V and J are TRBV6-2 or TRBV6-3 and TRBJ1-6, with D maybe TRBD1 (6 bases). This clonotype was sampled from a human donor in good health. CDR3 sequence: CASSFQDSRPEGSPLHF. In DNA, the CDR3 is TGTGCCAGCAGTTTTCAGGACAGTCGACCGGAAGGTTCACCCCTCCACTTT.